A selection of T cell receptor beta chains follows, all from one sample in a study of beta chain features in type 1 diabetes. Using immunoSEQ multiplex PCR, the repertoire was profiled, and TCRdb retains in-frame clones only, with some absent. The sample consists of 810,000 or so clones, around a sixth of them appearing once. The sample comprised naive CD4+ T cells from blood. These receptors all stem from a woman aged 18 to 35 in good health. Each CDR3 is given with its conserved first and last residue. D genes are given only for firm matches. Clone size is stated in some rows and not others, as once, few, many or a class when expanded.

CDR3 DNA | CDR3 protein | J gene | D gene | V gene | clone size
TGTGCCAGCTCACCACCCTACAACTCCTACGAGCAGTACTTC | CASSPPYNSYEQYF | TRBJ2-7 | . | TRBV18 | .
TGTGCCACCAGCCTACTCAGGGGGACCTACGAGCAGTACTTC | CATSLLRGTYEQYF | TRBJ2-7 | TRBD1 | TRBV15 | .
TGTGCCAGCGCGTGGGGACAGGGGGCCTACGAGCAGTACTTC | CASAWGQGAYEQYF | TRBJ2-7 | TRBD1 | TRBV7-9 | few
TGTGCCATCAAAAGACAGGGCATTTTGACCGGGGAGCTGTTTTTT | CAIKRQGILTGELFF | TRBJ2-2 | TRBD1 | TRBV10-3 | .
TGCAGCGTTGGTCTAGCGGGAGTATCTCTGGAGACCCAGTACTTC | CSVGLAGVSLETQYF | TRBJ2-5 | TRBD2 | TRBV29-1 | .
TGCAGTGCTAGGAGGTACAATGAGCAGTTCTTC | CSARRYNEQFF | TRBJ2-1 | . | TRBV20-1 | .
TGTGCCAGCAGCCAACCCGGGACTAGCGGGAGTAACGGGGAGCTGTTTTTT | CASSQPGTSGSNGELFF | TRBJ2-2 | TRBD2 | TRBV4-2 | few
TGCGCCAGCAGCAGACAGGGGAACCCACTACCAAACAATGAGCAGTTCTTC | CASSRQGNPLPNNEQFF | TRBJ2-1 | TRBD1 | TRBV5-1 | few
TGTGCCAGCCACACCGGGACTAGCTCTCTTCGGCAGTTCTTC | CASHTGTSSLRQFF | TRBJ2-1 | TRBD2 | TRBV6-6 | .
TGTGCCAGCAGCTTTACAGGGGTAGGGAACACTGAAGCTTTCTTT | CASSFTGVGNTEAFF | TRBJ1-1 | TRBD1 | TRBV5-6 | .
TGCGCCAGCAGTCACTCCGGGACAGGGCCTCCTAATGAGCAGTTCTTC | CASSHSGTGPPNEQFF | TRBJ2-1 | TRBD1 | TRBV5-1 | .
TGTGCCAGCAGCCAAGGGACAGGTGTCGGTCAGCCCCAGCATTTT | CASSQGTGVGQPQHF | TRBJ1-5 | TRBD1 | TRBV4-2 | once
TGTGCCAGCAGTTCAACTAGCGGGAGGATGTACACCGGGGAGCTGTTTTTT | CASSSTSGRMYTGELFF | TRBJ2-2 | TRBD2 | TRBV28 | few
TGTGCCAGCAGCCAAGATACCGCCGGGACTAGCGGGAAAAATGAGCAGTTCTTC | CASSQDTAGTSGKNEQFF | TRBJ2-1 | TRBD2 | TRBV4-2 | .
TGTGCCAGCTCACCCAGCCGGGAAGCAGGCTACACCTTC | CASSPSREAGYTF | TRBJ1-2 | . | TRBV18 | .
TGTCCCAGCGCCTTGGCGAGAGACAATCAGCCCCAGCATTTT | CPSALARDNQPQHF | TRBJ1-5 | . | TRBV10-3 | .
TGTGCCAGCAGCGTAGAGTACAGAAATTCTGAAGCTTTCTTT | CASSVEYRNSEAFF | TRBJ1-1 | . | TRBV9 | few
TGTGCCAGCTCACCATTCGACCAAGAGACCCAGTACTTC | CASSPFDQETQYF | TRBJ2-5 | . | TRBV18 | few
TGTGCCAGTAGTATTAGACAGGGTCTAAATCAGCCCCAGCATTTT | CASSIRQGLNQPQHF | TRBJ1-5 | TRBD1 | TRBV19 | .
TGTGCCAGCAGCCTAGGGCCGTACGTGGGCACTGAAGCTTTCTTT | CASSLGPYVGTEAFF | TRBJ1-1 | . | TRBV7-2 | .
TGTGCCAGCAGTGAATGGGGAAAGAATGAAAAACTGTTTTTT | CASSEWGKNEKLFF | TRBJ1-4 | . | TRBV2 | few
TGTGCCAGCAGCTTACGCCTCGGGACAGCCTATAACTCCTACGAGCAGTACTTC | CASSLRLGTAYNSYEQYF | TRBJ2-7 | TRBD1 | TRBV7-9 | .
TGTGCCAGAGGGGGACAGGGTTGTGAAAAACTGTTTTTT | CARGGQGCEKLFF | TRBJ1-4 | TRBD1 | TRBV19 | .
TGTGCCAGCAGTTTCGGGTTGTACTACGAGCAGTACTTC | CASSFGLYYEQYF | TRBJ2-7 | . | TRBV25-1 | .
TGTGCCAGCAGCTCCCGGACTAGCGGGGGCACAGATACGCAGTATTTT | CASSSRTSGGTDTQYF | TRBJ2-3 | TRBD2 | TRBV7-9 | few
TGTGCCAGCAGCTTAGCCGCGGCCCCTTACAATGAGCAGTTCTTC | CASSLAAAPYNEQFF | TRBJ2-1 | . | TRBV7-2 | few
TGTGCCAGCAGTTTAGTGTGGTCTAGCGGGATCTACGAGCAGTACTTC | CASSLVWSSGIYEQYF | TRBJ2-7 | TRBD2 | TRBV27 | .
TGCAGTGTCGAACGTATCTACGAGCAGTACTTC | CSVERIYEQYF | TRBJ2-7 | . | TRBV20-1 | few
TGTGCCAGCAACTCAGGACGCCCTCCTGGTGAGCAGTTCTTC | CASNSGRPPGEQFF | TRBJ2-1 | . | TRBV6-5 | .
TGTGCCAGCAGTCGATTAGGGTTTGCTGAAGCTTTCTTT | CASSRLGFAEAFF | TRBJ1-1 | . | TRBV6-6 | .
TGCGCCAGCAGCTTGGGACTAGCGGGGACCAATGAGCAGTTCTTC | CASSLGLAGTNEQFF | TRBJ2-1 | TRBD2 | TRBV5-1 | .
TGTGCCAGCAGCGTTAGTAGCGGGAGAGCAGATACGCAGTATTTT | CASSVSSGRADTQYF | TRBJ2-3 | TRBD2 | TRBV9 | few
TGTGCCAGCAGCGTAGTACCCACAGATACGCAGTATTTT | CASSVVPTDTQYF | TRBJ2-3 | . | TRBV9 | .
TGTGCCAGCAGTGAGTCTCAACCCACAGATACGCAGTATTTT | CASSESQPTDTQYF | TRBJ2-3 | . | TRBV2 | few
TGTGCCAGCAGCTTAATGCTGGCGGGAGCCTACGAGCAGTACTTC | CASSLMLAGAYEQYF | TRBJ2-7 | TRBD2 | TRBV7-9 | .
TGTGCCAGCAGTTACTCATATAGCGGGAGTAGGGAGACCCAGTACTTC | CASSYSYSGSRETQYF | TRBJ2-5 | TRBD2 | TRBV6-5 | .
TGCGCCAGCAGCTTGGTAGGACTAGCGGGAGGGCCAATCTCCGAGCAGTACTTC | CASSLVGLAGGPISEQYF | TRBJ2-7 | TRBD2 | TRBV5-1 | .
TGCGCCAGCAGCCAAGATTTTGGCCCCAATGAGCAGTTCTTC | CASSQDFGPNEQFF | TRBJ2-1 | . | TRBV4-1 | few
TGTGCCAGCAGCCTCACGGGGGCCTACTACAATGAGCAGTTCTTC | CASSLTGAYYNEQFF | TRBJ2-1 | . | TRBV14 | .
TGTGCCAGCTCACCACCGACAGGCACAGAGACCCAGTACTTC | CASSPPTGTETQYF | TRBJ2-5 | . | TRBV18 | .
TGTGCCAGTACCGAGACGCTGGGACGTTACGAGCAGTACTTC | CASTETLGRYEQYF | TRBJ2-7 | . | TRBV19 | once
TGTGCTAGCAGCTTACGGGAGCCGATGGGGGGGGCCCCCCAGTACTTC | CASSLREPMGGAPQYF | TRBJ2-5 | . | TRBV7-7 | .
TGTGCCAGCAGTCCTCCCGGAGCTAACTATGGCTACACCTTC | CASSPPGANYGYTF | TRBJ1-2 | . | TRBV6-5 | few
TGTGCCAGCAGCCGGAGCTCTGGGGCCAACGTCCTGACTTTC | CASSRSSGANVLTF | TRBJ2-6 | . | TRBV7-3 | .
TGTGCCACCTGCCGGGAGCCCTTCGACAATGAGCAGTTCTTC | CATCREPFDNEQFF | TRBJ2-1 | . | TRBV6-5 | .
TGTGCCAGCAGCTTCTCGGGGGCACCCTCCTACGAGCAGTACTTC | CASSFSGAPSYEQYF | TRBJ2-7 | . | TRBV7-9 | few
TGTGCCAGCAGCTTGTCCAGCTGGGACTATGGCTACACCTTC | CASSLSSWDYGYTF | TRBJ1-2 | . | TRBV7-9 | few
TGTGCCAGCAGCCGGGAACACTCCTCTGGGGCCAACGTCCTGACTTTC | CASSREHSSGANVLTF | TRBJ2-6 | . | TRBV4-2 | once
TGTGCCAGCAGCTTAACAGGGGGCTATGGCTACACCTTC | CASSLTGGYGYTF | TRBJ1-2 | TRBD1 | TRBV11-2 | .
TGTGCCAGCAGTGAATTGACCCCGGGGCAGGGGGCCTACGAGCAGTACTTC | CASSELTPGQGAYEQYF | TRBJ2-7 | TRBD1 | TRBV25-1 | few
TGTGCCAGCAGTTTAACTGGCTCCTACAATGAGCAGTTCTTC | CASSLTGSYNEQFF | TRBJ2-1 | . | TRBV27 | .
TGTGCCAGCAGACCAAGGACGGACTTAATAGGGCCTTTC | CASRPRTDLIGPF | TRBJ1-2 | . | TRBV6-6 | few
TGTGCCAGCAGCGTAGCTGCAGGCGGGTATGGCTACACCTTC | CASSVAAGGYGYTF | TRBJ1-2 | . | TRBV9 | .
TGTGCCAGCAGAGGGAGGACCGGGGAGCTGTTTTTT | CASRGRTGELFF | TRBJ2-2 | . | TRBV28 | few
TGCGCCAGCAGCGCCTCCGGGACAGGGTGGAATGAGCAGTTCTTC | CASSASGTGWNEQFF | TRBJ2-1 | TRBD1 | TRBV5-1 | .
TGTGCCAGCAGCTTAGTTTCTTCGGGCTCTGGGGCCAACGTCCTGACTTTC | CASSLVSSGSGANVLTF | TRBJ2-6 | . | TRBV7-9 | .
TGTGCCAGCAGCCACCGCAATGAGCAGTTCTTC | CASSHRNEQFF | TRBJ2-1 | . | TRBV6-4 | .